This T cell receptor (beta chain) was captured by sequencing in a study of Ad26.COV2.S vaccination and SARS-CoV-2 variants. Study-wide background: The trial was COV1001 and the donor's arm was Ad26.COV2.S. Study-level points and caveats: After vaccination, reports described spike-specific CD8+ and CD4+ T cell responses as showing substantial breadth.

Trimming removed 3 bases at V and 2 bases at J, with 11 bases between. The CDR3 totals 14 residues. The germline gives CDR1 MDHEN, CDR2 SYDVKM. The treatment here: some 19 received Ad26.COV2.S at low or high dose, single or two shots; about 5 received placebo; per-sample allocation not given. Vaccine and placebo recipients were sampled on day 63 after the first injection. The vaccine antigen was prefusion-stabilized Wuhan SARS-CoV-2 spike. The assay was immunoSEQ multiplex PCR, and TCRdb's table has in-frame clones only and misses some. The data contain 400,000 to 450,000 clones, about 90% of them singletons. Concerning this clone: Its specificity is not known.

Material: peripheral blood, obtained in a trial of Ad26.COV2.S vaccine versus placebo. The chain uses TRBV28 and TRBJ2-7; either TRBD1 or TRBD2 may supply D (5 bases each). This sequence was found in a person aged 18-60 years who received the Ad26.COV2.S COVID-19 vaccine or a placebo. This CDR3 reads CASSFGQGPYEQYF. CDR3 nucleotides: TGTGCCAGCAGTTTTGGCCAGGGACCCTACGAGCAGTACTTC.